A single sample is the source of the 26 T cell receptor beta chains below, sequenced in a study of T cell responses to AZD1222 COVID-19 vaccine. This table comes from immunoSEQ multiplex PCR, and its TCRdb copy is limited to in-frame clones, with some not included. The sample includes almost 95,000 clones, 75% to 90% of them seen just once. Specimen: peripheral blood, collected 28 days after the second AZD1222 dose. The source of these receptors is an adult who received the AZD1222 COVID-19 vaccine.

The V and J genes are TRBV7-9 and TRBJ2-1, with TRBD2 matching 8 bases. V lost 5 bases and J lost 6; bases outside the gene matches: 9. Germline V gene data show CDR1 as SEHNR and CDR2 as FQNEAQ (reference sequence). This CDR3 has 15 amino acids. In nucleotides, the CDR3 is TGTGCCAGCAGCCTACCGCCCGGGACTAGCAATGAGCAGTTCTTC. Protein product: CASSLPPGTSNEQFF.

The chain is built from TRBV28 and TRBJ2-3; D is possibly TRBD1 or TRBD2 (5 bases each). V lost 7 bases and J lost 5, with 10 bases in between. The CDR3 is 12 residues long. CDR1 and CDR2 (germline): MDHEN, SYDVKM. The CDR3 coding sequence is TGTGCCAGCAACCCGGGGCAAGATACGCAGTATTTT. Translating gives CASNPGQDTQYF.

V is TRBV25-1 and J is TRBJ2-5; no firm D call. This CDR3 comprises 16 residues. V lost 2 bases, J lost 4 bases, and 17 bases lay in between. Per the germline V gene, CDR1 is MGHDK and CDR2 is SYGVNS. The CDR3 DNA reads as TGTGCCAGCAGTGAAGGTCTGGGAACAGTCGGAGAGACCCAGTACTTC. Protein sequence: CASSEGLGTVGETQYF.

The chain employs TRBV12-3 or TRBV12-4 and TRBJ2-7; tentatively, D is TRBD1 or TRBD2 (7 bases each). The CDR3 spans 11 residues. V lost 5 bases and J 9 bases, leaving 11 bases between the germline ends. The CDR3 loop is CASSGGDRQYF. The CDR3 region has the DNA TGTGCCAGCAGTGGGGGGGACAGGCAGTACTTC.

This clone was counted only a few times. The chain combines TRBV13 with TRBJ2-2; TRBD2 matches 9 bases. This CDR3 spans 18 amino acids. In germline, CDR1 is PRHDT, CDR2 FYEKMQ (reference sequence). The V segment lost 5 bases and the J segment 1 base; nucleotides outside the gene matches: 11. This CDR3 is CASSLPLSTSGNTGELFF. CDR3 bases: TGTGCCAGCAGCCTTCCGCTCTCGACTAGCGGGAACACCGGGGAGCTGTTTTTT. The full variable domain, rest sourced from reference TRBV13 and TRBJ2-2, is AAGVIQSPRHLIKEKRETATLKCYPIPRHDTVYWYQQGPGQDPQFLISFYEKMQSDKGSIPDRFSAQQFSDYHSELNMSSLELGDSALYFCASSLPLSTSGNTGELFFGEGSRLTVL.

The CDR3 DNA sequence: TGTGCCAGCAGTTCCGGGACAAGTAACTATGGCTACACCTTC. Translating gives CASSSGTSNYGYTF. The J gene is TRBJ1-2, the V gene TRBV6-5, with D perhaps TRBD1 (6 bases). This CDR3 has 14 residues. The V gene lost 4 bases and the J gene lost 1 base, with 10 bases spanning the gap. Germline V gives CDR1 MNHEY, CDR2 SVGAGI.

The chain joins TRBV19 to TRBJ1-3; no clear D. The CDR3 is 15 residues long. The germline V and J ends were trimmed by 4 bases and 1 base, with 11 bases remaining between them. Germline V gene sequence: CDR1 LNHDA, CDR2 SQIVND (reference sequence). The CDR3 sequence: CASSTATGSGNTIYF. CDR3 bases: TGTGCCAGTAGTACCGCGACGGGATCTGGAAACACCATATATTTT.

The CDR3 DNA follows: TGTGCCAGCAGCCCGGACTCCCCCCTTTTGAATGAGCAGTTCTTC. The encoded protein is CASSPDSPLLNEQFF. This rearrangement joins TRBV3-1 (or the pseudogene TRBV3-2) to TRBJ2-1, with D possibly matching TRBD2 (5 bases). The V end lost 4 bases, the J end lost 7 bases, and 17 bases lay between the germline ends. The CDR3 contains 15 residues. Germline V CDR1 and CDR2: LGHDT, YNNKEL (reference sequence).

This rearrangement joins TRBV7-9 to TRBJ1-2; no definite D call. Germline CDR1 SEHNR, CDR2 FQNEAQ (reference sequence). This CDR3 spans 18 amino acids. V was clipped by 5 bases and J by 1 base, with 23 bases between them. The CDR3 reads CASSTMTIRDPFNYGYTF. The CDR3 DNA is TGTGCCAGCAGCACCATGACCATAAGGGATCCCTTTAACTATGGCTACACCTTC. The complete variable domain, with remaining parts taken from reference TRBV7-9 and TRBJ1-2, reads DTGVSQNPRHKITKRGQNVTFRCDPISEHNRLYWYRQTLGQGPEFLTYFQNEAQLEKSRLLSDRFSAERPKGSFSTLEIQRTEQGDSAMYLCASSTMTIRDPFNYGYTFGSGTRLTVV.

This sequence joins TRBV7-9 and TRBJ1-3; TRBD1 might be the D (6 bases). This CDR3 is 16 amino acids long. The V end was cut by 0 bases, the J end by 2 bases, with 11 bases between. Germline lookup yields CDR1 SEHNR and CDR2 FQNEAQ (reference sequence). The CDR3 protein is CASSLALGGAGNTIYF. The DNA of the CDR3 is TGTGCCAGCAGCTTAGCGTTAGGGGGTGCTGGAAACACCATATATTTT.

A single count supports this clone. The rearrangement links TRBV6-1 to TRBJ2-5; D gene uncertain. The CDR3 spans 14 residues. With 2 bases removed from V and 2 bases from J, the gap between germline ends came to 9 bases. The germline gives CDR1 MNHNS, CDR2 SASEGT. Here the CDR3 reads CASSESRPQETQYF. For the CDR3, the DNA is TGTGCCAGCAGTGAAAGTAGGCCTCAAGAGACCCAGTACTTC.

This sequence joins TRBV7-9 and TRBJ1-1; D unresolved. Germline-derived CDR1 and CDR2 are SEHNR and FQNEAQ (reference sequence). This CDR3 comprises 14 residues. Trimming removed 1 base at V and 6 bases at J, with 12 bases between. CDR3 region: CASSLEPTTAEAFF. Here the CDR3 DNA reads TGTGCCAGCAGCTTAGAGCCCACTACCGCTGAAGCTTTCTTT.

The chain couples TRBV7-3 to TRBJ2-1; 10 bases map to TRBD1. The CDR3 sequence is 14 residues long. The trim removed 2 bases at V and 7 bases at J, leaving 2 bases unmatched. Per germline, CDR1 SGHTA and CDR2 FQGTGA. The CDR3 DNA reads as TGTGCCAGCAGCTTAGACAGGGGGCGGAATGAGCAGTTCTTC. It specifies CASSLDRGRNEQFF. The full variable domain, its missing parts supplied by reference TRBV7-3 and TRBJ2-1, is GAGVSQTPSNKVTEKGKYVELRCDPISGHTALYWYRQSLGQGPEFLIYFQGTGAADDSGLPNDRFFAVRPEGSVSTLKIQRTERGDSAVYLCASSLDRGRNEQFFGPGTRLTVL.

The rearrangement links TRBV28 to TRBJ1-2; TRBD1 aligns across 7 bases. The CDR3 sequence is 15 residues long. V lost 6 bases, J lost 4 bases, and 11 bases stayed unmatched. CDR1 and CDR2 (germline): MDHEN, SYDVKM. The CDR3 DNA reads TGTGCCAGCAGCCATAAACCGGGACAGCCCTATGGCTACACCTTC. Its protein product is CASSHKPGQPYGYTF.

V gene TRBV27 combines with J gene TRBJ2-5; D is undetermined. Germline V gene lookup returns CDR1 MNHEY and CDR2 SMNVEV (reference sequence). V was pared by 2 bases and J by 5 bases, with 9 bases between. The CDR3 sequence is 13 residues long. CDR3 sequence reads: CASSLMLSETQYF. DNA for the CDR3: TGTGCCAGCAGTTTAATGTTATCTGAGACCCAGTACTTC.

The CDR3 region has the DNA TGCGCCAGCAGCTTCGGCCCGGGACAGGGAGAAGGTGAAAAACTGTTTTTT. This translates into CASSFGPGQGEGEKLFF. The V call is TRBV5-1, the J call TRBJ1-4, with TRBD1 matching over 9 bases. With V trimmed by 2 bases and J by 7 bases, 12 bases remained unmatched. The CDR3 sequence is 17 residues long. Germline CDR1 reads SGHRS; CDR2 reads YFSETQ. The full variable domain, completed using reference TRBV5-1 and TRBJ1-4, is KAGVTQTPRYLIKTRGQQVTLSCSPISGHRSVSWYQQTPGQGLQFLFEYFSETQRNKGNFPGRFSGRQFSNSRSEMNVSTLELGDSALYLCASSFGPGQGEGEKLFFGSGTQLSVL.

The genes are TRBV18 and TRBJ2-7; TRBD1 matches 10 bases. Trimming took 7 bases from V and 7 from J; bases not matched to a gene: 13. This CDR3 is 15 amino acids long. Germline lookup yields CDR1 KGHSH and CDR2 LQKENI. The CDR3 spells CASLSTVDRGREQYF. Written as DNA, the CDR3 is TGTGCCAGCTTGTCCACCGTCGACAGGGGGCGGGAGCAGTACTTC. The full variable domain, rest sourced from reference TRBV18 and TRBJ2-7, is NAGVMQNPRHLVRRRGQEARLRCSPMKGHSHVYWYRQLPEEGLKFMVYLQKENIIDESGMPKERFSAEFPKEGPSILRIQQVVRGDSAAYFCASLSTVDRGREQYFGPGTRLTVT.

The rearrangement joins TRBV15 to TRBJ2-2; D may be TRBD2 (6 bases). V shed 5 bases and J shed 6 bases, with 16 bases lying between them. Germline V gene sequence: CDR1 LNHNV, CDR2 YYDKDF (reference sequence). This CDR3 region has 15 residues. CDR3 nucleotides: TGTGCCACCAGCGGCGAGGAGGGGTGGGCCGGGGAGCTGTTTTTT. It yields the protein CATSGEEGWAGELFF.

The chain links TRBV11-2 to TRBJ2-3; the match to TRBD2 covers 7 bases. This CDR3 spans 15 amino acids. After removal of 4 bases from V and 6 bases from J, the junction contained 10 bases not matched to a gene. Germline-derived CDR1 and CDR2 are SGHAT and FQNNGV. This chain's CDR3 is CASSSGGSFLDTQYF. The DNA of the CDR3 is TGTGCCAGCAGCTCCGGCGGGAGTTTCTTGGATACGCAGTATTTT. The variable domain in full, with the rest retrieved from reference TRBV11-2 and TRBJ2-3, is EAGVAQSPRYKIIEKRQSVAFWCNPISGHATLYWYQQILGQGPKLLIQFQNNGVVDDSQLPKDRFSAERLKGVDSTLKIQPAKLEDSAVYLCASSSGGSFLDTQYFGPGTRLTVL.

The chain employs TRBV1 and TRBJ2-7; the table assigns TRBD2, which was not confirmed against the DNA. TRBV1 is a documented pseudogene. The CDR3 totals 12 residues. CDR3 nucleotides: TGCACCAGCAGCCAACTAGCGAACGAGCAGTACTTC. It translates to CTSSQLANEQYF.

V is TRBV3-1 (or the pseudogene TRBV3-2) and J is TRBJ1-1, with 7 bases identical to TRBD1. Germline CDR1 is LGHDT and CDR2 is YNNKEL (reference sequence). The CDR3 loop spans 14 amino acids. V gave up 1 base and J gave up 6 bases; unmatched junction bases: 5. The CDR3 nucleotides read TGTGCCAGCAGCCAAGGTAGGACAGGCTCTGAAGCTTTCTTT. Protein product: CASSQGRTGSEAFF.

This chain uses TRBV9 with TRBJ2-7; TRBD1 aligns across 12 bases. After removal of 0 bases from V and 6 bases from J, the junction contained 7 bases not matched to a gene. The CDR3 runs to 16 residues. Germline loops: CDR1 SGDLS, CDR2 YYNGEE. As DNA, the CDR3 is TGTGCCAGCAGCGTAGGCCCGGGACAGGGGGCAAGCGAGCAGTACTTC. Its protein is CASSVGPGQGASEQYF.

The chain joins TRBV2 to TRBJ2-1; TRBD2 aligns across 7 bases. The CDR3 length is 14 residues. The J segment lost 5 bases and the V segment lost 8 bases, leaving 9 bases of the junction unmatched. Germline CDR1 reads SNHLY; CDR2 reads FYNNEI. The CDR3 loop reads CASSSGAINNEQFF. The DNA of the CDR3 is TGTGCCAGCTCGAGCGGGGCAATAAACAATGAGCAGTTCTTC.

V usage is TRBV7-2 and J usage is TRBJ1-2, with D possibly TRBD1 on 5 matching bases. This CDR3 is built from 13 residues. Germline V gives CDR1 SGHTA, CDR2 FQGNSA. With 1 base removed from V and 7 bases from J, the gap between germline ends came to 10 bases. As DNA, the CDR3 is TGTGCCAGCAGCTTAGGCAGGGAGGGTGGCTACACCTTC. This sequence encodes CASSLGREGGYTF.

The genes are TRBV29-1 and TRBJ2-7, with 10 bases lining up with TRBD1. The CDR3 extends over 13 amino acids. Germline V gene sequence: CDR1 SQVTM, CDR2 ANQGSEA. V trimming: 4 bases; J trimming: 2 bases; junction bases outside the gene matches: 2. The CDR3 loop is CSVGQGAPYEQYF. DNA of the CDR3: TGCAGCGTTGGACAGGGGGCTCCCTACGAGCAGTACTTC.

This chain connects TRBV5-1 to TRBJ2-7, with D perhaps TRBD1 or TRBD2 (5 bases each). The CDR3 totals 14 residues. V shed 4 bases and J shed 5 bases, with 16 bases lying between them. CDR1 SGHRS and CDR2 YFSETQ come from the germline V gene. For the CDR3, the DNA is TGCGCCAGCAGCGCCCTATCATCGGGGCACGAGCAGTACTTC. This codes for CASSALSSGHEQYF. Combining the CDR3 with reference TRBV5-1 and TRBJ2-7 gives the whole variable domain KAGVTQTPRYLIKTRGQQVTLSCSPISGHRSVSWYQQTPGQGLQFLFEYFSETQRNKGNFPGRFSGRQFSNSRSEMNVSTLELGDSALYLCASSALSSGHEQYFGPGTRLTVT.